The 27 T cell receptor beta chains listed next were all sequenced from one sample in a study of CD8+ T cells in alopecia areata. Treatment here: oral pan-JAK inhibitor, 5-10 mg twice daily. Reverse transcription of extracted RNA yielded cDNA, which provided the sequencing template. TCRdb's table, derived via immunoSEQ multiplex PCR, lists solely in-frame clones and lacks some. The sample lists roughly 73,000 clones; roughly 30% were seen once. Sequenced material: CD8+ T cells sorted from blood, taken at week 4, from a patient treated with tofacitinib. The source is a human donor with alopecia areata.

A word on this clone: Other DNA sequences in this specimen translate into the identical CDR3. As DNA, the CDR3 is TGCAGCGTTGTAGGAGAGACCCAGTACTTC. Translating gives CSVVGETQYF. The V gene is TRBV29-1, the J gene TRBJ2-5; D not resolved. Germline V gene data show CDR1 as SQVTM and CDR2 as ANQGSEA. There are 10 residues in the CDR3. V lost 4 bases and J 4 bases, leaving 4 bases between the germline ends.

This clone has just a few counts. The chain uses TRBV13 and TRBJ2-2, with D possibly TRBD2 on 5 matching bases. Germline V gene data show CDR1 as PRHDT and CDR2 as FYEKMQ (reference sequence). Deletions cut 5 bases from V and 1 base from J, with 11 bases between. This CDR3 contains 15 residues. Here the CDR3 DNA reads TGTGCCAGCAGCCTCACTAGGCGGAACACCGGGGAGCTGTTTTTT. This codes for CASSLTRRNTGELFF.

The CDR3 is CASVESNEQFF. The CDR3 region has the DNA TGTGCCAGCGTTGAGTCCAATGAGCAGTTCTTC. The chain has TRBV7-9 and TRBJ2-1, with D hard to call. The CDR3 is made up of 11 amino acids. Trimming removed 8 bases at V and 6 bases at J, with 8 bases between. The germline V gene has CDR1 SEHNR and CDR2 FQNEAQ (reference sequence).

This chain uses TRBV4-1 with TRBJ1-5; TRBD1 is a possible D gene (5 bases). This CDR3 comprises 17 residues. Deletions cut 2 bases from V and 3 bases from J, with 17 bases between. Germline V gives CDR1 MGHRA, CDR2 YSYEKL. The CDR3 region has the DNA TGCGCCAGCAGCCAACGCCTCCCCGACAGTTACAATCAGCCCCAGCATTTT. Its protein product is CASSQRLPDSYNQPQHF.

This clone was seen only a few times. The V call is TRBV29-1, the J call TRBJ2-6; D gene ambiguous. This CDR3 contains 13 residues. V was cut by 4 bases and J by 0 bases, with 4 bases left in between. Per the germline V gene, CDR1 is SQVTM and CDR2 is ANQGSEA. In nucleotides, the CDR3 is TGCAGCGTTGCTCCCTCTGGGGCCAACGTCCTGACTTTC. This codes for CSVAPSGANVLTF.

There are a few counts of this clone. The chain couples TRBV28 to TRBJ1-3; tentatively, D is TRBD1 (5 bases). The CDR3 consists of 15 residues. V lost 5 bases and J lost 6, with 17 bases in between. The germline CDR1 and CDR2 sequences are MDHEN and SYDVKM. This chain's CDR3 is CASSRQPVGQNTIYF. In DNA form, the CDR3 reads TGTGCCAGCAGTCGACAGCCCGTGGGCCAAAACACCATATATTTT.

There are a few counts of this clone. J is TRBJ2-2 and V is TRBV29-1, with 7 bases identical to TRBD1. The germline CDR1 and CDR2 sequences are SQVTM and ANQGSEA. The CDR3 runs 15 residues. The ends lost 2 bases at V and 6 bases at J; junction bases unmatched: 9. The CDR3 reads CSVETHHRGAGELFF. As DNA, the CDR3 is TGCAGCGTTGAAACCCACCACAGGGGCGCCGGGGAGCTGTTTTTT.

This sequence joins TRBV11-2 and TRBJ1-1; D remains ambiguous. This CDR3 spans 12 amino acids. The V gene's germline CDR1 is SGHAT and CDR2 FQNNGV. The germline V and J ends were trimmed by 5 bases and 11 bases, with 15 bases remaining between them. The CDR3 nucleotides read TGTGCCAGCAGCCGCGGGAGCCCTGGGGCTTTCTTT. The encoded protein is CASSRGSPGAFF.

The chain links TRBV29-1 to TRBJ1-4; D gene unclear. Per germline, CDR1 SQVTM and CDR2 ANQGSEA. CDR3 length equals 14 residues. The germline V and J ends were trimmed by 2 bases and 5 bases, with 12 bases remaining between them. CDR3 nucleotides: TGCAGCGTTGAACACCCCGGCGAGAATGAAAAACTGTTTTTT. Translated: CSVEHPGENEKLFF.

This chain links TRBV9 with TRBJ1-2; D not resolved. The CDR3 sequence is 13 residues long. Germline V gene data show CDR1 as SGDLS and CDR2 as YYNGEE. The V end lost 3 bases, the J end lost 4 bases, and 10 bases lay between the germline ends. The CDR3 region has the DNA TGTGCCAGCAGCGGGGCAGGACTCTATGGCTACACCTTC. Protein: CASSGAGLYGYTF.

In its sample, this clone was seen a few times. This chain joins TRBV30 and TRBJ1-1; perhaps TRBD1 as D (5 bases). Germline assignment: CDR1 GTSNPN and CDR2 SVGIG (reference sequence). The CDR3 spans 12 residues. The V and J ends lost 5 bases and 8 bases respectively, with 15 bases between them. CDR3 region: CAWGRTGPEAFF. CDR3 nucleotide sequence: TGTGCCTGGGGCCGGACGGGGCCCGAAGCTTTCTTT.

The rearrangement links TRBV21-1 to TRBJ2-5. TRBV21-1 is listed as a pseudogene. The length of the CDR3 is 13 residues. CDR3 sequence (DNA): TGTGCCAGCAGAAAGATCGTCCTGGAGACCCAGTACTTC. Translation: CASRKIVLETQYF.

This clone was counted only a few times. The chain carries TRBV9 and TRBJ1-1, with D hard to call. The CDR3 runs 15 residues. The V and J ends lost 0 bases and 0 bases respectively, with 9 bases between them. CDR1 is SGDLS and CDR2 is YYNGEE in the germline V gene. The DNA of the CDR3 is TGTGCCAGCAGCGTAGGTGGCGCCATGAACACTGAAGCTTTCTTT. It translates to CASSVGGAMNTEAFF.

This clone was counted a single time. The chain couples TRBV14 to TRBJ2-7; D perhaps matches TRBD2 (5 bases). Germline CDR1 is SGHDN and CDR2 is FVKESK. The germline V and J ends were trimmed by 0 bases and 3 bases, with 12 bases remaining between them. The CDR3 sequence is 15 residues long. The CDR3 sequence is CASSQERAGNYEQYF. CDR3 DNA: TGTGCCAGCAGCCAAGAACGGGCGGGCAACTACGAGCAGTACTTC.

The rearrangement uses TRBV15 and TRBJ2-3; D gene ambiguous. V lost 1 base to trimming and J lost 5 bases, with 7 bases between them. The length of the CDR3 is 13 residues. Germline V lookup: CDR1 LNHNV, CDR2 YYDKDF (reference sequence). In DNA form, the CDR3 reads TGTGCCACCAGCAGAGCTGGGCTAGATACGCAGTATTTT. This gives the protein CATSRAGLDTQYF. The variable domain in full, completed from reference TRBV15 and TRBJ2-3, reads DAMVIQNPRYQVTQFGKPVTLSCSQTLNHNVMYWYQQKSSQAPKLLFHYYDKDFNNEADTPDNFQSRRPNTSFCFLDIRSPGLGDTAMYLCATSRAGLDTQYFGPGTRLTVL.

The chain carries TRBV4-2 and TRBJ1-5, with 7 bases identical to TRBD1. The CDR3 loop spans 14 amino acids. CDR1 and CDR2 (germline): LGHNA, YNFKEQ. V was pared by 3 bases and J by 3 bases, with 2 bases of the junction left unmatched. CDR3 region: CASSQGQLNQPQHF. In nucleotides, the CDR3 is TGTGCCAGCAGCCAGGGACAGCTCAATCAGCCCCAGCATTTT.

This clone appeared a few times. The V and J genes are TRBV2 and TRBJ2-7; D remains unclear. Germline V gene lookup returns CDR1 SNHLY and CDR2 FYNNEI. This CDR3 spans 12 amino acids. V gave up 4 bases and J gave up 0 bases, with 4 bases separating them. The CDR3 is CASSVYSYEQYF. Written as DNA, the CDR3 is TGTGCCAGCAGTGTGTACTCCTACGAGCAGTACTTC. Drawing the rest from reference TRBV2 and TRBJ2-7, the complete variable domain is EPEVTQTPSHQVTQMGQEVILRCVPISNHLYFYWYRQILGQKVEFLVSFYNNEISEKSEIFDDQFSVERPDGSNFTLKIRSTKLEDSAMYFCASSVYSYEQYFGPGTRLTVT.

The chain combines TRBV11-1 with TRBJ1-1; D is uncertain. The CDR3 covers 13 residues. V was clipped by 4 bases and J by 3 bases, with 9 bases between them. Germline V gene data show CDR1 as SGHAT and CDR2 as FQDESV (reference sequence). The CDR3 is CASSYYDDTEAFF. The CDR3 DNA reads as TGTGCCAGCAGCTATTACGACGACACTGAAGCTTTCTTT. The full variable domain, with the rest looked up from reference TRBV11-1 and TRBJ1-1, is EAEVAQSPRYKITEKSQAVAFWCDPISGHATLYWYRQILGQGPELLVQFQDESVVDDSQLPKDRFSAERLKGVDSTLKIQPAELGDSAMYLCASSYYDDTEAFFGQGTRLTVV.

This clone was recorded at least ten times. This chain links TRBV27 with TRBJ2-2, with TRBD2 as a possible D gene (6 bases). CDR1 is MNHEY, CDR2 SMNVEV, per germline (reference sequence). V gave up 0 bases and J gave up 5 bases, with 13 bases separating them. The CDR3 runs 16 residues. In DNA form, the CDR3 reads TGTGCCAGCAGTTTATCCGGGGGTATTTTGACCGGGGAGCTGTTTTTT. Translating it yields CASSLSGGILTGELFF.

The rearrangement uses TRBV6-5 and TRBJ2-3, with 8 positions matching TRBD1. The V gene's germline CDR1 is MNHEY and CDR2 SVGAGI. The CDR3 covers 14 residues. The V gene end was trimmed by 5 bases and the J gene end by 6 bases; junction bases not matched to a gene: 7. CDR3 protein: CASSPDRGGDTQYF. As DNA, the CDR3 is TGTGCCAGCAGTCCCGACAGGGGTGGGGATACGCAGTATTTT.

This clone was observed a handful of times. The V gene is TRBV29-1, the J gene TRBJ1-2; the D is unclear. Germline V gene data show CDR1 as SQVTM and CDR2 as ANQGSEA. Trimming pared 4 bases from V and 6 bases from J, leaving 6 bases between. The CDR3 sequence is 10 residues long. In DNA form, the CDR3 reads TGCAGCGTTGTGGCGGATGGCTACACCTTC. The encoded protein is CSVVADGYTF.

This clone has ten or more counts. The CDR3 loop is CASSQVVGTGHFGAFF. In DNA, the CDR3 is TGCGCCAGCAGCCAAGTTGTCGGGACAGGGCACTTCGGAGCTTTCTTT. The chain joins TRBV4-1 to TRBJ1-1; 9 bases agree with TRBD1. The CDR3 has 16 residues. Per germline, CDR1 MGHRA and CDR2 YSYEKL. J gave up 10 bases and V 1 base, and 13 bases lay outside the gene matches.

This clone has only a few counts. The chain carries TRBV27 and TRBJ1-5; D is unresolved. Deletions cut 2 bases from V and 7 bases from J, with 12 bases between. CDR3 size: 14 residues. The germline V gene encodes CDR1 MNHEY and CDR2 SMNVEV (reference sequence). The CDR3 protein is CASSLPGPRQPQHF. The CDR3, as DNA: TGTGCCAGCAGTTTACCAGGTCCCAGACAGCCCCAGCATTTT.

Only a few counts were recorded for this clone. The V gene is TRBV2, the J gene TRBJ2-4, with TRBD1 as a possible D gene (5 bases). CDR1 and CDR2 (germline): SNHLY, FYNNEI. CDR3 length equals 16 residues. The ends were cut back, 1 base at V and 3 bases at J, with 13 bases in the middle. DNA for the CDR3: TGTGCCAGCAGTGAAGGCCAGGGAATGGGCAAAAACATTCAGTACTTC. The encoded protein is CASSEGQGMGKNIQYF.

This clone was recorded at least ten times. This chain joins TRBV14 and TRBJ1-2; D may be TRBD1 (6 bases). The V gene lost 2 bases and the J gene lost 0 bases, with 10 bases spanning the gap. This CDR3 is 15 amino acids long. The germline CDR1 and CDR2 sequences are SGHDN and FVKESK. The CDR3 nucleotides read TGTGCCAGCAGCCAACAGGACAGAGCTAACTATGGCTACACCTTC. This encodes CASSQQDRANYGYTF.

The sample holds a few counts of this clone. The V gene is TRBV13, the J gene TRBJ2-5, with D possibly matching TRBD2 (5 bases). The CDR3 runs 15 residues. The germline V gene encodes CDR1 PRHDT and CDR2 FYEKMQ (reference sequence). Trimming shortened V by 3 bases and J by 4 bases, and 15 bases separated the two germline ends. The CDR3 is CASSLFAEAGETQYF. The CDR3 DNA is TGTGCCAGCAGCTTGTTTGCGGAGGCGGGAGAGACCCAGTACTTC.

This clone was found a few times. The chain combines TRBV7-9 with TRBJ2-7, with 9 bases that match TRBD1. V lost 5 bases, J lost 4 bases, and 12 bases stayed unmatched. Germline V gene lookup returns CDR1 SEHNR and CDR2 FQNEAQ (reference sequence). The CDR3 runs to 16 residues. In nucleotides, the CDR3 is TGTGCCAGCAGCGGCTCTGGCGCCGGGACAGGGTACGAGCAGTACTTC. Translating gives CASSGSGAGTGYEQYF.